The 24 T cell receptor beta chains below all came from one sample that was sequenced in a study of identical twins. Each CDR3 protein gets one entry after TCRdb re-called the 5' RACE reads with MiXCR. The sample carries 200,000 to 250,000 distinct CDR3 sequences, roughly 7.5% recorded once. The sample was also reused in another study, on yellow fever vaccine responses in identical twins.

The sample consisted of CD8+ T cells sorted from blood. Receptors originate from a woman in her late teens or twenties in good health.

V is TRBV3-1 and J is TRBJ2-5, with 15 positions matching TRBD2. Germline V gene data show CDR1 as LGHDT and CDR2 as YNNKEL (reference sequence). The CDR3 runs to 18 residues. The V segment lost 4 bases and the J segment 3 bases; nucleotides outside the gene matches: 9. CDR3 residues: CASSPGTSGGFPKETQYF. The CDR3 DNA follows: TGTGCCAGCAGCCCCGGGACTAGCGGGGGGTTCCCCAAAGAGACCCAGTACTTC.

The CDR3 loop is CATSEGGPGANVLTF. The CDR3 coding sequence is TGTGCCACCAGTGAGGGGGGGCCTGGGGCCAACGTCCTGACTTTC. The chain has TRBV24-1 and TRBJ2-6; the D gene is possibly TRBD2 (7 bases). Germline assignment: CDR1 KGHDR and CDR2 SFDVKD. The V and J ends lost 4 bases and 2 bases respectively, with 8 bases between them. The CDR3 covers 15 residues.

This clonotype came up many times. V usage is TRBV4-2 and J usage is TRBJ2-7, with 10 bases that match TRBD2. Germline assignment: CDR1 LGHNA and CDR2 YNFKEQ. V gave up 1 base and J gave up 1 base; unmatched junction bases: 4. The CDR3 is 16 residues long. DNA of the CDR3: TGTGCCAGCAGCCAAGGGCTAGCGGGAGAGTCCTACGAGCAGTACTTC. Its translation: CASSQGLAGESYEQYF.

This clonotype was recorded at least ten times. The chain employs TRBV13 and TRBJ2-7; 9 bases map to TRBD1. The V segment lost 1 base and the J segment 7 bases; nucleotides outside the gene matches: 2. CDR1 and CDR2 from the germline V gene are PRHDT and FYEKMQ (reference sequence). CDR3 length: 13 amino acids. The CDR3 sequence is CASSLADRGEQYV. In DNA, the CDR3 is TGTGCCAGCAGCTTAGCCGACAGGGGGGAGCAGTACGTC.

This clonotype was seen only a few times. The V gene is TRBV27, the J gene TRBJ2-1; tentatively, D is TRBD1 (6 bases). The V end lost 5 bases, the J end lost 3 bases, and 17 bases lay between the germline ends. Per germline, CDR1 MNHEY and CDR2 SMNVEV (reference sequence). The CDR3 has 16 amino acids. Written as DNA, the CDR3 is TGTGCCAGCAGTGTCTCCGGGACAACTTACTACAATGAGCAGTTCTTC. This translates into CASSVSGTTYYNEQFF.

This clonotype was picked up many times. The CDR3 DNA reads as TGTGCCAGCAAGAACGACAAAAAGAGCTCCTATAATTCACCCCTCCACTTT. It yields the protein CASKNDKKSSYNSPLHF. The chain uses TRBV27 and TRBJ1-6; D ambiguous. The CDR3 sequence is 17 residues long. The ends were cut back, 7 bases at V and 0 bases at J, with 16 bases in the middle. CDR1 is MNHEY, CDR2 SMNVEV, per germline (reference sequence).

This clonotype was observed at least ten times. V and J are TRBV12-3 or TRBV12-4 and TRBJ2-7; no reliable D call. CDR3 length equals 12 residues. With 6 bases removed from V and 6 bases from J, the gap between germline ends came to 12 bases. The CDR3 DNA follows: TGTGCCAGCAGCCCCCTTTTAATCGAGCAGTACTTC. Protein product: CASSPLLIEQYF.

This clonotype has more than one count but fewer than ten. The chain is built from TRBV6-5 and TRBJ2-1; 7 positions agree with TRBD1. The germline CDR1 and CDR2 sequences are MNHEY and SVGAGI. The CDR3 covers 14 residues. J lost 9 bases, V lost 3 bases, and 8 bases had no gene match. The DNA for the CDR3 is TGTGCCAGCAGTTATTCGACAGGGTCGGCTGAGCAGTTCTTC. Its protein is CASSYSTGSAEQFF.

In this sample, this clonotype turned up many times. A junction boundary mismatches the germline segment, possibly from a read error. The J gene is TRBJ1-1, the V gene TRBV11-2; a possible D gene is TRBD1 (6 bases). The CDR3 is made up of 11 amino acids. The germline V gene has CDR1 SGHAT and CDR2 FQNNGV. The DNA of the CDR3 is TGTGCCAGCAGCTTAGGGGGGGGCGTTCCCTTT. Translated, it gives CASSLGGGVPF.

This clonotype was seen ten or more times. V gene TRBV12-3 or TRBV12-4 combines with J gene TRBJ2-1; D not resolved. V shed 3 bases and J shed 14 bases, with 14 bases lying between them. The length of the CDR3 is 12 residues. In DNA, the CDR3 is TGTGCCAGCAGTTTCTGGGTCGGCGTGGAGTTCTTC. It codes for CASSFWVGVEFF.

This clonotype has more than one count but fewer than ten. The rearrangement joins TRBV24-1 to TRBJ2-1; 11 bases agree with TRBD2. The V gene end was trimmed by 6 bases and the J gene end by 5 bases; junction bases not matched to a gene: 11. Germline assignment: CDR1 KGHDR and CDR2 SFDVKD. The CDR3 is made up of 17 amino acids. This chain's CDR3 is CATSTPGGTSGHNEQFF. CDR3 DNA sequence: TGTGCCACCAGTACACCCGGGGGGACTAGCGGCCACAATGAGCAGTTCTTC.

The chain combines TRBV12-3 or TRBV12-4 with TRBJ1-1; unclear D gene. Trimming left V 4 bases short and J 11 bases short, with 20 bases between. This CDR3 spans 14 amino acids. CDR3 region: CASSSSDIYRLAFF. The CDR3 bases are TGTGCCAGCAGTTCGTCCGACATCTATCGATTGGCTTTCTTT.

Ten or more counts support this clonotype. J is TRBJ1-1 and V is TRBV20-1, with D perhaps TRBD1 (5 bases). The CDR3 sequence is 14 residues long. V lost 0 bases, J lost 3 bases, and 11 bases lay in between. The germline CDR1 and CDR2 sequences are DFQATT and SNEGSKA (reference sequence). The CDR3, as DNA: TGCAGTGCTAGAGACATCGAGGGGTACACTGAAGCTTTCTTT. Translated: CSARDIEGYTEAFF.

V usage is TRBV10-3 and J usage is TRBJ2-5; the match to TRBD2 covers 8 bases. This CDR3 is 15 amino acids long. The germline V gene encodes CDR1 ENHRY and CDR2 SYGVKD. V was clipped by 3 bases and J by 2 bases; unmatched bases: 5. The CDR3 nucleotides read TGTGCCATCAGTGACCTAGCGGGTATACAAGAGACCCAGTACTTC. This codes for CAISDLAGIQETQYF.

V usage is TRBV27 and J usage is TRBJ1-1; 7 nucleotides match TRBD1. This CDR3 is 18 amino acids long. V was pared by 5 bases and J by 0 bases, with 15 bases of the junction left unmatched. Germline V gene lookup returns CDR1 MNHEY and CDR2 SMNVEV (reference sequence). The CDR3 here is CASSTRDSAKTVNTEAFF. The CDR3 DNA follows: TGTGCCAGCAGTACCAGGGACAGCGCAAAAACCGTGAACACTGAAGCTTTCTTT.

The genes are TRBV5-1 and TRBJ1-3, with no clear D. This CDR3 is 16 amino acids long. V gave up 4 bases and J gave up 0 bases, with 14 bases separating them. Germline V gives CDR1 SGHRS, CDR2 YFSETQ. CDR3 sequence (DNA): TGCGCCAGCAGCCGCGGTTGGAGGAGCTCTGGAAACACCATATATTTT. This codes for CASSRGWRSSGNTIYF.

The genes are TRBV7-8 and TRBJ2-1; D gene unclear. The CDR3 has 13 residues. Trimming pared 1 base from V and 9 bases from J, leaving 10 bases between. In germline, CDR1 is SGHVS, CDR2 FQNEAQ. CDR3 nucleotides: TGTGCCAGCAGCTTAGTAGTGGGGTCTGAGCAGTTCTTC. It translates to CASSLVVGSEQFF.

The chain couples TRBV19 to TRBJ2-5, with TRBD2 matching over 7 bases. The CDR3 has 14 residues. V dropped 5 bases and J dropped 4; count of bases not matched to a gene: 7. Germline CDR1 is LNHDA and CDR2 is SQIVND (reference sequence). The CDR3 region is CASSPSLAVETQYF. The CDR3 DNA is TGTGCCAGTAGTCCCTCTCTAGCGGTAGAGACCCAGTACTTC.

This clonotype was counted at least ten times. The V gene is TRBV7-8, the J gene TRBJ1-2, with a possible D match to TRBD1 (5 bases). CDR1 and CDR2 from the germline V gene are SGHVS and FQNEAQ. CDR3 length: 15 residues. V lost 4 bases, J lost 8 bases, and 20 bases lay in between. The CDR3 DNA sequence: TGTGCCAGCAGCTCACTGGGGCAGGGATTGAGGGGCTACACCTTC. It specifies CASSSLGQGLRGYTF.

This clonotype was counted between two and nine times. V gene TRBV9 combines with J gene TRBJ1-2, with D maybe TRBD1 (6 bases). The CDR3 is 15 residues long. V shed 0 bases and J shed 4 bases, with 13 bases lying between them. CDR1 and CDR2 from the germline V gene are SGDLS and YYNGEE. The CDR3 nucleotides are TGTGCCAGCAGCGTAGGCTCAGGGGATACCTATGGCTACACCTTC. Encoded protein: CASSVGSGDTYGYTF.

This clonotype was seen at least ten times. The chain joins TRBV7-9 to TRBJ2-5, with 8 bases lining up with TRBD1. Trimming cost V 6 bases and J 5 bases; bases outside gene matches: 8. Germline loops: CDR1 SEHNR, CDR2 FQNEAQ (reference sequence). The CDR3 extends over 14 amino acids. CDR3 coding DNA: TGTGCCAGCAGGCCACGGACAGGGTTCGAGACCCAGTACTTC. Translating it yields CASRPRTGFETQYF.

The chain uses TRBV4-1 and TRBJ2-5; 7 bases match TRBD1. This CDR3 has 18 amino acids. Trimming at V came to 0 bases and at J to 5 bases, leaving 15 bases not matched to a gene. Per germline, CDR1 MGHRA and CDR2 YSYEKL. CDR3 bases: TGCGCCAGCAGCCAAGATCCTATTCAGACAGGGCTGGGGGAGACCCAGTACTTC. Translation: CASSQDPIQTGLGETQYF.

This clonotype has more than one count but fewer than ten. In nucleotides, the CDR3 is TGTGCCAGCGGCTCCCCCTGGTGGGGCAACCAAGAGACCCAGTACTTC. Its translation is CASGSPWWGNQETQYF. V usage is TRBV12-3 or TRBV12-4 and J usage is TRBJ2-5, with TRBD1 as a possible D gene (5 bases). V was cut by 8 bases and J by 0 bases, with 19 bases left in between. The CDR3 totals 16 residues.

This clonotype has ten or more counts. V usage is TRBV20-1 and J usage is TRBJ2-2; 13 positions match TRBD2. The V and J ends lost 3 bases and 4 bases, in that order; junction bases with no gene match: 5. This CDR3 contains 16 residues. From germline, CDR1 is DFQATT and CDR2 SNEGSKA (reference sequence). CDR3 protein: CSASELAGGPTGELFF. Here the CDR3 DNA reads TGCAGTGCTAGCGAACTAGCGGGGGGGCCCACCGGGGAGCTGTTTTTT.